This T cell receptor (beta chain) was sequenced for a study of early T cells in non-severe SARS-CoV-2 infection. Turning to the study itself: Unsorted whole blood bulk RNA was sequenced, with unpaired chains. Points from the study as a whole: Anti-spike CD8 responses were favored by VDJdb matching, which missed private and CD4 specificities.

V shed 2 bases and J shed 6 bases, with 7 bases lying between them. Germline CDR1 reads MDHEN; CDR2 reads SYDVKM. The CDR3 contains 12 residues. This clonotype has ten or more counts. Its cognate antigen is unknown. Individual cDNA molecules received unique molecular identifiers. TCRdb ran MiXCR on the 5' RACE reads and lists one entry per CDR3 protein. Of more than 45,000 distinct CDR3 sequences listed, more than 7% are singletons. The chain carries TRBV28 and TRBJ1-1; D gene unclear. The receptor was derived from an adult who was a healthcare worker with PCR-confirmed SARS-CoV-2 infection or an uninfected control (not recorded which). Sequenced material: whole blood. CDR3 sequence: CASSLIKAEAFF. CDR3 nucleotide sequence: TGTGCCAGCAGTTTAATCAAGGCTGAAGCTTTCTTT.